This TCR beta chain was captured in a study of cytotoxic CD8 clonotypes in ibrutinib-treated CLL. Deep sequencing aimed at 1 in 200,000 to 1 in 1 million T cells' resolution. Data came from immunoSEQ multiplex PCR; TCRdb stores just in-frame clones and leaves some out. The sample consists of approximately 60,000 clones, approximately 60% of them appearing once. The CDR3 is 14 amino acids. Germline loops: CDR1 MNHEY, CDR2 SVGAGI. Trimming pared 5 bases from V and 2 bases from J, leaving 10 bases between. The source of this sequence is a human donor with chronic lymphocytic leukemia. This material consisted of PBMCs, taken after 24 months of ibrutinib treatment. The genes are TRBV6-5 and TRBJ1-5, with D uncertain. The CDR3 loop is CASSATWGNQPQHF. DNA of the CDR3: TGTGCCAGCAGTGCTACCTGGGGCAATCAGCCCCAGCATTTT.